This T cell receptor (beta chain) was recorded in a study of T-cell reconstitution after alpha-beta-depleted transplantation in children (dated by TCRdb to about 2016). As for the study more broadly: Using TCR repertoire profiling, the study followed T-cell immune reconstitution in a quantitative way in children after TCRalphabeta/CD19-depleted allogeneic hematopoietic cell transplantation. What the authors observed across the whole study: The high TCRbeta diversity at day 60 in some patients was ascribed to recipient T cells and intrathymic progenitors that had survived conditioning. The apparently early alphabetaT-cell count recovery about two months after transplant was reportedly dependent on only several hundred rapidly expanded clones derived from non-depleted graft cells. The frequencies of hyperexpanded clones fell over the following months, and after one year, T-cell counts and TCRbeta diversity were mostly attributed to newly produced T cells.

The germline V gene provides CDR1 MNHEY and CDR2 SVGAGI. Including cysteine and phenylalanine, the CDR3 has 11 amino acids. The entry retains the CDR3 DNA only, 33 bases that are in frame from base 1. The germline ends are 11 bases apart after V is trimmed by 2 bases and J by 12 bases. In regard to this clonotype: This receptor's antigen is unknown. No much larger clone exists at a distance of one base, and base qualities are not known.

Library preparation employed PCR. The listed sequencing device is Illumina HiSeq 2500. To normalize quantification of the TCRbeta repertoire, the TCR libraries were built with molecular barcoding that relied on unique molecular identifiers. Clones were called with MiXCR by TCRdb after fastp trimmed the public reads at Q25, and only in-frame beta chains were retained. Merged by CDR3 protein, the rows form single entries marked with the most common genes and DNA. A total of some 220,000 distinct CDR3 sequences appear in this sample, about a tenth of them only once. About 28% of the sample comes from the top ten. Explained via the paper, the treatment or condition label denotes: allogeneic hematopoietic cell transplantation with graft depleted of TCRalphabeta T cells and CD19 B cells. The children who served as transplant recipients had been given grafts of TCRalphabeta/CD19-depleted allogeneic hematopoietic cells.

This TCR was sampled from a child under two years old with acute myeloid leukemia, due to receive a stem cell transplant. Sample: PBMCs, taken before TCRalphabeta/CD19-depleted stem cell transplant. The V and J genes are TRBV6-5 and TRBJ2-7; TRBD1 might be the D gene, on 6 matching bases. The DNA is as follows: TGTGCCAGCAGTTACCAGGGGATTTGGTACTTC. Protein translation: CASSYQGIWYF.